This T cell receptor (beta chain) was observed in a study of Ad26.COV2.S vaccination and SARS-CoV-2 variants. In regard to this clone: Antigen unknown.

The data were produced by immunoSEQ multiplex PCR, yet TCRdb's version contains in-frame clones alone and is incomplete. The data contain around 350,000 clones, just over 90% of them singletons. Study outcomes and limitations: Vaccinees and placebo recipients showed similar non-spike TCR breadth. It was vaccine recipients, not placebo recipients, who had the higher spike-specific TCR breadth.

Sequencing used peripheral blood, obtained after recovery from COVID-19. The sequence was collected from a human donor who had recovered from COVID-19.

CDR3 sequence (DNA): TGCAGCGTTGAGATTCCAGGGCCGTCGCCGGAGACCCAGTACTTC. Residues: CSVEIPGPSPETQYF. The chain uses TRBV29-1 and TRBJ2-5, with D maybe TRBD1 (5 bases). The CDR3 extends over 15 amino acids. The V gene lost 3 bases and the J gene lost 5 bases, with 19 bases spanning the gap. Germline V gene sequence: CDR1 SQVTM, CDR2 ANQGSEA.